This passage covers 31 T cell receptor beta chains from one sample sequenced in a study of blood T cell repertoires in COVID-19 (dated by TCRdb to the early 2020s). The library was made by the immunoSEQ multiplex PCR assay. This is the immuneACCESS table as TCRdb keeps it, with only in-frame sequences that have V and J called. A part of the clones is gone; compared with another copy, unresolved V genes explain less than half, and the rest is unexplained. This sample lists approximately 120,000 clones; about 85% were detected once. The ten largest clones take up approximately 10% of the sample. Sequencing input: peripheral blood. The receptors here all came from a man aged 55-75 years with acute or convalescent COVID-19.

The V call is TRBV5-4, the J call TRBJ2-7; TRBD2 matches 7 bases. Unmatched junction bases numbered 4, after V lost 0 bases and J lost 7 bases. In germline, CDR1 is SGHNT, CDR2 YYREEE (reference sequence). This CDR3 is built from 13 residues. The CDR3 is CASSLGEGREQYF. The DNA of the CDR3 is TGTGCCAGCAGCTTGGGGGAGGGTCGGGAGCAGTACTTC.

The chain recombines TRBV3-1 (or the pseudogene TRBV3-2) with TRBJ1-3, with TRBD1 as a possible D gene (6 bases). Looked up from germline, CDR1 is LGHDT and CDR2 is YNNKEL (reference sequence). The CDR3 extends over 15 amino acids. Trimming pared 0 bases from V and 2 bases from J, leaving 8 bases between. This chain's CDR3 is CASSQDGGTGNTIYF. The CDR3 coding sequence is TGTGCCAGCAGCCAAGATGGGGGCACTGGAAACACCATATATTTT.

This clone was counted a few times. The V and J genes are TRBV19 and TRBJ2-1, with TRBD2 matching 7 bases. CDR3 length: 16 amino acids. Per the germline V gene, CDR1 is LNHDA and CDR2 is SQIVND (reference sequence). Unmatched junction bases numbered 17, after V lost 6 bases and J lost 9 bases. CDR3 in DNA: TGTGCCAGTAGCCCCTTAACTAGCGTGGGGGAAGGTGAGCAGTTCTTC. The encoded protein is CASSPLTSVGEGEQFF.

The rearrangement joins TRBV28 to TRBJ2-7; possible D gene TRBD2, 6 bases. Germline V gives CDR1 MDHEN, CDR2 SYDVKM. This CDR3 contains 15 residues. V was clipped by 11 bases and J by 5 bases, with 25 bases between them. This CDR3 reads CAAQSPGLAKHEQYF. The DNA for the CDR3 is TGTGCCGCCCAAAGCCCGGGACTGGCGAAGCACGAGCAGTACTTC.

The chain employs TRBV5-1 and TRBJ2-1; 12 nucleotides match TRBD2. The ends lost 4 bases at V and 9 bases at J; junction bases unmatched: 5. CDR3 length: 14 amino acids. Germline V CDR1 and CDR2: SGHRS, YFSETQ. The CDR3 DNA is TGCGCCAGCAGCATTGGGACTAGCGGGCTTGAGCAGTTCTTC. Residues: CASSIGTSGLEQFF.

The genes are TRBV28 and TRBJ1-2; TRBD1 might be the D (5 bases). The length of the CDR3 is 14 residues. Germline V CDR1 and CDR2: MDHEN, SYDVKM. V was cut by 0 bases and J by 8 bases, with 13 bases left in between. CDR3 in amino acids: CASSLWGREGGYTF. CDR3 in DNA: TGTGCCAGCAGTTTATGGGGCAGGGAAGGAGGCTACACCTTC.

This clone was observed once. The rearrangement links TRBV28 to TRBJ1-2, with 7 nucleotides matching TRBD1. This CDR3 is built from 13 residues. Germline trimming cut 8 bases from V and 5 bases from J; bases unmatched to any gene: 8. In germline, CDR1 is MDHEN, CDR2 SYDVKM. The CDR3 loop reads CASQIRGSYGYTF. CDR3 DNA: TGTGCCAGCCAAATCAGGGGGTCGTATGGCTACACCTTC.

Only a few counts were recorded for this clone. CDR3 protein: CAWSPHRGGNQPQHF. CDR3 bases: TGTGCCTGGAGTCCACATCGGGGGGGGAATCAGCCCCAGCATTTT. V usage is TRBV30 and J usage is TRBJ1-5; possible D gene TRBD1, 5 bases. Trimming took off 2 bases at V and 4 bases at J, with 15 bases between the two ends. Germline CDR1 GTSNPN, CDR2 SVGIG (reference sequence). CDR3 size: 15 residues.

The V and J genes are TRBV2 and TRBJ1-3; TRBD1 is a possible D gene (5 bases). The CDR3 extends over 18 amino acids. Trimming removed 8 bases from V and 4 bases from J, with 27 bases in between. Germline V CDR1 and CDR2: SNHLY, FYNNEI. The CDR3 nucleotides are TGTGCCAGCCGTGGGGCAACGCAGAGGGATATTTACGGAAACACCATATATTTT. Its translation is CASRGATQRDIYGNTIYF.

Concerning this clone: Other DNA sequences from this sample encode an identical CDR3 as well. The chain links TRBV19 to TRBJ2-1; 10 nucleotides line up with TRBD2. Losses at the gene ends were 6 bases for V and 0 bases for J; bases not matched to a gene: 2. This CDR3 contains 15 residues. CDR1 is LNHDA, CDR2 SQIVND, per germline (reference sequence). CDR3 sequence: CASSRTSGSYNEQFF. Written as DNA, the CDR3 is TGTGCCAGTAGCAGGACTAGCGGCTCCTACAATGAGCAGTTCTTC. Full variable domain (missing parts from reference TRBV19 and TRBJ2-1): DGGITQSPKYLFRKEGQNVTLSCEQNLNHDAMYWYRQDPGQGLRLIYYSQIVNDFQKGDIAEGYSVSREKKESFPLTVTSAQKNPTAFYLCASSRTSGSYNEQFFGPGTRLTVL.

The J gene is TRBJ2-1, the V gene TRBV7-5; the D call of TRBD1 is as the table states it, not checked on the DNA. TRBV7-5 is deemed a pseudogene. The CDR3 is 15 amino acids. Here the CDR3 DNA reads TGTGCCAGAAGCCCCGGGACAGGGATTTTCAATGAGCAGTTCTTC. Its protein product is CARSPGTGIFNEQFF.

This clone was counted a few times. The chain couples TRBV6-5 to TRBJ2-5; 8 nucleotides agree with TRBD2. V shed 6 bases, J shed 1 base, and the junction held 7 bases outside the gene matches. CDR3 length: 15 amino acids. From germline, CDR1 is MNHEY and CDR2 SVGAGI. The DNA for the CDR3 is TGTGCCAGCAGACCGAGTAGCGGGGTCCAAGAGACCCAGTACTTC. It is translated as CASRPSSGVQETQYF.

This clone has more than one count but fewer than ten. The chain has TRBV15 and TRBJ2-1; tentatively, D is TRBD2 (5 bases). Per the germline V gene, CDR1 is LNHNV and CDR2 is YYDKDF (reference sequence). V lost 3 bases to trimming and J lost 9 bases, with 12 bases between them. The CDR3 sequence is 13 residues long. CDR3 nucleotide sequence: TGTGCCACCAGCAGTAGCGACGTCGGTGAGCAGTTCTTC. Translation gives CATSSSDVGEQFF.

This chain links TRBV27 with TRBJ1-1; unclear D gene. The length of the CDR3 is 12 residues. With 6 bases removed from V and 4 bases from J, the gap between germline ends came to 9 bases. Germline CDR1 reads MNHEY; CDR2 reads SMNVEV (reference sequence). The CDR3 protein is CASRRGRTEAFF. For the CDR3, the DNA is TGTGCCAGCAGGCGGGGTCGCACTGAAGCTTTCTTT.

The V and J genes are TRBV5-1 and TRBJ1-2; D remains ambiguous. The CDR3 sequence is 13 residues long. V was clipped by 0 bases and J by 4 bases, with 7 bases between them. CDR1 SGHRS and CDR2 YFSETQ come from the germline V gene. The CDR3 bases are TGCGCCAGCAGCTTGGGGCAGTTCTATGGCTACACCTTC. Its translation is CASSLGQFYGYTF.

This chain links TRBV6-5 with TRBJ2-7, with D possibly being TRBD2 (6 bases). Germline values: CDR1 MNHEY, CDR2 SVGAGI. This CDR3 comprises 15 residues. Trimming shortened V by 7 bases and J by 0 bases, and 16 bases separated the two germline ends. The CDR3 coding sequence is TGTGCCAGCATCATGGACGGGAGTGTCTCCTACGAGCAGTACTTC. It yields the protein CASIMDGSVSYEQYF.

The rearrangement links TRBV9 to TRBJ2-5; 8 bases line up with TRBD2. Germline V gene sequence: CDR1 SGDLS, CDR2 YYNGEE. The V and J ends lost 6 bases and 5 bases, in that order; junction bases with no gene match: 12. This CDR3 comprises 15 residues. This chain's CDR3 is CASTLAGTQGETQYF. The CDR3 region has the DNA TGTGCCAGCACCTTAGCGGGAACCCAAGGGGAGACCCAGTACTTC.

The J gene is TRBJ2-1, the V gene TRBV9, with 8 bases matching TRBD2. The CDR3 consists of 12 residues. V gave up 0 bases and J gave up 13 bases; unmatched junction bases: 3. CDR1 and CDR2 (germline): SGDLS, YYNGEE. The CDR3 protein is CASSVAGTSQFF. The CDR3 DNA is TGTGCCAGCAGCGTAGCCGGGACTAGTCAGTTCTTC. The full variable domain, in which reference TRBV9 and TRBJ2-1 provide the parts outside the CDR3, is DSGVTQTPKHLITATGQRVTLRCSPRSGDLSVYWYQQSLDQGLQFLIQYYNGEERAKGNILERFSAQQFPDLHSELNLSSLELGDSALYFCASSVAGTSQFFGPGTRLTVL.

The V and J genes are TRBV7-9 and TRBJ2-1; tentative D call: TRBD1 (6 bases). CDR1 is SEHNR and CDR2 is FQNEAQ in the germline V gene (reference sequence). With 4 bases removed from V and 2 bases from J, the gap between germline ends came to 12 bases. The length of the CDR3 is 15 residues. This CDR3 reads CASSYRVAAYNEQFF. CDR3 sequence (DNA): TGTGCCAGCAGCTACAGGGTTGCGGCCTACAATGAGCAGTTCTTC.

As for this clone: Its ends do not fully match the called genes, so a read error is possible. This sequence joins TRBV9 and TRBJ2-3, with a tentative D call TRBD2 (6 bases). CDR3 size: 14 residues. Looked up from germline, CDR1 is SGDLS and CDR2 is YYNGEE. CDR3 in amino acids: CASSAGLPTNTQYF. CDR3 in DNA: TGTGCCAGCAGCGCGGGACTGCCCACAAATACGCAGTATTTT.

The chain combines TRBV5-1 with TRBJ1-4; 8 bases agree with TRBD1. Trimming cost V 0 bases and J 5 bases; bases outside gene matches: 6. The CDR3 covers 16 residues. In germline, CDR1 is SGHRS, CDR2 YFSETQ. The CDR3 loop reads CASSLVGQGSNEKLFF. The CDR3 DNA sequence: TGCGCCAGCAGCTTGGTAGGACAGGGATCAAATGAAAAACTGTTTTTT.

This chain links TRBV5-1 with TRBJ1-2, with D perhaps TRBD1 (6 bases). This CDR3 contains 13 residues. Germline V lookup: CDR1 SGHRS, CDR2 YFSETQ. V was pared by 1 base and J by 14 bases, with 18 bases between. The CDR3 region has the DNA TGCGCCAGCAGCTTGAGTGGGGACACCCGCAGGACCTTC. Translated: CASSLSGDTRRTF.

In DNA form, the CDR3 reads TGTGCCAGCATTAAGGGGGGAGGGAGAGGTGAAGCTTTCTTT. Translation gives CASIKGGGRGEAFF. V is TRBV28 and J is TRBJ1-1; tentatively, D is TRBD1 (6 bases). Trimming took 7 bases from V and 7 from J, leaving 19 bases between them. This CDR3 has 14 amino acids. The V gene's germline CDR1 is MDHEN and CDR2 SYDVKM.

The chain employs TRBV29-1 and TRBJ2-3; 7 nucleotides line up with TRBD1. The V gene end was trimmed by 1 base and the J gene end by 5 bases; junction bases not matched to a gene: 0. The CDR3 has 12 amino acids. Germline CDR1 reads SQVTM; CDR2 reads ANQGSEA. In nucleotides, the CDR3 is TGCAGCGTTGAAGGGGACAGAGATACGCAGTATTTT. It encodes CSVEGDRDTQYF.

The V call is TRBV5-1, the J call TRBJ2-5; 11 bases agree with TRBD2. V dropped 4 bases and J dropped 6; count of bases not matched to a gene: 8. The V gene's germline CDR1 is SGHRS and CDR2 YFSETQ. There are 15 residues in the CDR3. Here the CDR3 reads CASSPRLAGMQTQYF. The DNA of the CDR3 is TGCGCCAGCAGCCCCAGACTAGCGGGAATGCAGACCCAGTACTTC.

V usage is TRBV5-1 and J usage is TRBJ1-5; 10 nucleotides agree with TRBD1. V lost 2 bases, J lost 5 bases, and 7 bases stayed unmatched. The CDR3 runs 16 residues. Per germline, CDR1 SGHRS and CDR2 YFSETQ. The CDR3 region has the DNA TGCGCCAGCAGCTTCTACCCCGGACAGGGGGATCAGCCCCAGCATTTT. Translated: CASSFYPGQGDQPQHF.

The chain uses TRBV2 and TRBJ1-5; 7 positions match TRBD1. Germline assignment: CDR1 SNHLY and CDR2 FYNNEI. J lost 2 bases, V lost 4 bases, and 8 bases had no gene match. This CDR3 has 16 amino acids. CDR3 coding DNA: TGTGCCAGCAGTGGGACAGGTAAAGGGGGCAATCAGCCCCAGCATTTT. This codes for CASSGTGKGGNQPQHF. The variable domain in full, with the rest retrieved from reference TRBV2 and TRBJ1-5, is EPEVTQTPSHQVTQMGQEVILRCVPISNHLYFYWYRQILGQKVEFLVSFYNNEISEKSEIFDDQFSVERPDGSNFTLKIRSTKLEDSAMYFCASSGTGKGGNQPQHFGDGTRLSIL.

As concerns this clone: Within the sample, other DNA sequences also encode this same CDR3. The J gene is TRBJ1-3, the V gene TRBV24-1; D gene ambiguous. V lost 0 bases and J lost 3, with 17 bases in between. CDR3 length equals 18 residues. Looked up from germline, CDR1 is KGHDR and CDR2 is SFDVKD. The CDR3 loop is CATSDLQASRHHGNTIYF. DNA for the CDR3: TGTGCCACCAGTGATTTGCAGGCATCTCGCCATCATGGAAACACCATATATTTT.

The rearrangement uses TRBV28 and TRBJ2-2, with 7 nucleotides matching TRBD1. V gave up 5 bases and J gave up 3 bases; unmatched junction bases: 12. From germline, CDR1 is MDHEN and CDR2 SYDVKM. CDR3 length: 17 residues. CDR3 in amino acids: CASSPKWGTEYTGELFF. CDR3 DNA sequence: TGTGCCAGCAGTCCCAAGTGGGGGACAGAGTACACCGGGGAGCTGTTTTTT.

The chain combines TRBV5-1 with TRBJ2-1; the match to TRBD2 covers 7 bases. CDR1 and CDR2 from the germline V gene are SGHRS and YFSETQ. V was clipped by 4 bases and J by 4 bases; unmatched bases: 11. The CDR3 consists of 16 residues. As DNA, the CDR3 is TGCGCCAGCAGCGCTAGCGGAGACGCTAGTTACAATGAGCAGTTCTTC. It specifies CASSASGDASYNEQFF.

The chain employs TRBV18 and TRBJ2-7, with D tentatively TRBD2 (6 bases). Trimming stripped 3 bases from V and 2 bases from J, with 17 bases between. The CDR3 is made up of 16 amino acids. Germline V gives CDR1 KGHSH, CDR2 LQKENI. In nucleotides, the CDR3 is TGTGCCAGCTCACCTTCTGGCGGGAACCTCCCCTACGAGCAGTACTTC. Its translation: CASSPSGGNLPYEQYF.